This passage covers 15 T cell receptor beta chains from one sample sequenced in a study of T cell repertoires in cytomegalovirus infection. The antigens of these receptors remain unknown. Using its own MiXCR run on the reads, TCRdb lists one record per CDR3 protein. The sample has hundreds of thousands of distinct CDR3 sequences, 30% to 35% seen once; the top ten hold about a sixth. Specimen: cultured PBMCs, collected from culture after CMV antigen stimulation. The source of these receptors is a human donor in good health (CMV status not recorded). Some clones in this sample may be carry-over from other donors' samples.

CDR3 nucleotide sequence: TGTGCCAGCAGCTTAATCAGCACAGATACGCAGTATTTT. Its translation is CASSLISTDTQYF. The chain is built from TRBV7-2 and TRBJ2-3; D gene unclear. Trimming shortened V by 2 bases and J by 0 bases, and 3 bases separated the two germline ends. This CDR3 is 13 amino acids long. CDR1 is SGHTA, CDR2 FQGNSA, per germline.

The chain links TRBV20-1 to TRBJ2-2; 8 bases align to TRBD2. The length of the CDR3 is 14 residues. The germline gives CDR1 DFQATT, CDR2 SNEGSKA (reference sequence). Trimming took 5 bases from V and 9 from J; bases not matched to a gene: 11. CDR3 loop: CSALFGTSNRELFF. For the CDR3, the DNA is TGCAGTGCTCTTTTTGGGACTAGTAACAGGGAGCTGTTTTTT.

The chain links TRBV28 to TRBJ2-1; TRBD1 is a possible D gene (5 bases). This CDR3 has 12 residues. Germline V gene sequence: CDR1 MDHEN, CDR2 SYDVKM. The V end was cut by 6 bases, the J end by 13 bases, with 16 bases between. The CDR3 is CASSLEDSEQFF. The CDR3 nucleotides read TGTGCCAGCAGCCTCGAAGACAGTGAACAGTTCTTC.

This chain links TRBV2 with TRBJ2-1; 13 bases match TRBD2. The trim removed 2 bases at V and 8 bases at J, leaving 12 bases unmatched. CDR1 is SNHLY, CDR2 FYNNEI, per germline. The CDR3 is 18 amino acids. The CDR3 bases are TGTGCCAGCAGTGAATCCGGTTTGGGGACTAGCGGGACTTATGAGCAGTTCTTC. It codes for CASSESGLGTSGTYEQFF.

The chain uses TRBV7-9 and TRBJ1-1; TRBD1 matches 8 bases. The germline CDR1 and CDR2 sequences are SEHNR and FQNEAQ (reference sequence). The V gene end was trimmed by 2 bases and the J gene end by 11 bases; junction bases not matched to a gene: 4. The CDR3 is 12 amino acids. The DNA of the CDR3 is TGTGCCAGCAGCTTAAACAGGGGGGAGGCTTTCTTT. The encoded protein is CASSLNRGEAFF. The full variable domain, with the rest looked up from reference TRBV7-9 and TRBJ1-1, is DTGVSQNPRHKITKRGQNVTFRCDPISEHNRLYWYRQTLGQGPEFLTYFQNEAQLEKSRLLSDRFSAERPKGSFSTLEIQRTEQGDSAMYLCASSLNRGEAFFGQGTRLTVV.

The chain links TRBV2 to TRBJ2-1; D possibly uses TRBD1 or TRBD2 (5 bases each). Germline-derived CDR1 and CDR2 are SNHLY and FYNNEI. With 5 bases removed from V and 6 bases from J, the gap between germline ends came to 17 bases. This CDR3 spans 15 amino acids. The CDR3 here is CASSPRGGTINEQFF. In DNA form, the CDR3 reads TGTGCCAGCAGTCCCCGTGGGGGAACAATCAATGAGCAGTTCTTC.

This clonotype turned up a few times. The V call is TRBV19, the J call TRBJ2-5; possibly TRBD1 for D (6 bases). Deletions cut 4 bases from V and 5 bases from J, with 11 bases between. CDR3 length: 13 residues. In germline, CDR1 is LNHDA, CDR2 SQIVND (reference sequence). CDR3 in DNA: TGTGCCAGTAGTACCTCAGGGGAGGAGACCCAGTACTTC. Translation gives CASSTSGEETQYF. The full variable domain, completed using reference TRBV19 and TRBJ2-5, is DGGITQSPKYLFRKEGQNVTLSCEQNLNHDAMYWYRQDPGQGLRLIYYSQIVNDFQKGDIAEGYSVSREKKESFPLTVTSAQKNPTAFYLCASSTSGEETQYFGPGTRLLVL.

The CDR3 loop reads CASSLIGSGNTIYF. The CDR3 nucleotides read TGTGCCAGCAGTTTAATAGGCTCTGGAAACACCATATATTTT. The chain recombines TRBV12-3 or TRBV12-4 with TRBJ1-3; D unclear. The CDR3 totals 14 residues. V was pared by 2 bases and J by 0 bases, with 5 bases between.

The chain employs TRBV24-1 and TRBJ1-5; D possibly corresponds to TRBD1 (5 bases). V gave up 3 bases and J gave up 5 bases, with 13 bases separating them. This CDR3 spans 15 amino acids. The V gene's germline CDR1 is KGHDR and CDR2 SFDVKD. CDR3 in amino acids: CATSDAGALDQPQHF. The CDR3 coding sequence is TGTGCCACCAGTGATGCCGGGGCTCTGGATCAGCCCCAGCATTTT.

The genes are TRBV20-1 and TRBJ1-5; D not certain. This CDR3 has 13 amino acids. CDR1 is DFQATT, CDR2 SNEGSKA, per germline (reference sequence). CDR3 in DNA: TGCAGCCACAAACCACGGATCAATCAGCCCCAGCATTTT. It codes for CSHKPRINQPQHF.

This clonotype was counted a single time. The chain recombines TRBV7-2 with TRBJ2-7; weak D call: TRBD1 (6 bases). The V and J ends lost 4 bases and 2 bases respectively, with 12 bases between them. There are 14 residues in the CDR3. In germline, CDR1 is SGHTA, CDR2 FQGNSA. CDR3 protein: CASSYGGSTYEQYF. In DNA form, the CDR3 reads TGTGCCAGCAGCTATGGGGGCAGCACCTACGAGCAGTACTTC.

This clonotype was recorded at least ten times. The rearrangement links TRBV7-2 to TRBJ1-2, with D maybe TRBD1 (6 bases). CDR1 and CDR2 from the germline V gene are SGHTA and FQGNSA. The CDR3 covers 16 residues. Trimming shortened V by 2 bases and J by 4 bases, and 17 bases separated the two germline ends. The CDR3: CASSLMGARSGYGYTF. CDR3 nucleotide sequence: TGTGCCAGCAGCTTAATGGGGGCACGGTCAGGCTATGGCTACACCTTC.

In its sample, this clonotype was seen a few times. V usage is TRBV12-3 or TRBV12-4 and J usage is TRBJ1-4, with no clear D. The ends were cut back, 1 base at V and 8 bases at J, with 11 bases in the middle. The CDR3 contains 14 residues. The CDR3: CASSLVPPGEKLFF. The CDR3 DNA reads as TGTGCCAGCAGTTTAGTGCCCCCGGGGGAAAAACTGTTTTTT.

This clonotype appeared a few times. The chain carries TRBV28 and TRBJ2-7; D uncertain. The CDR3 is 13 amino acids. The V and J ends lost 1 base and 4 bases respectively, with 8 bases between them. Germline V gene sequence: CDR1 MDHEN, CDR2 SYDVKM. CDR3 nucleotide sequence: TGTGCCAGCAGTTTATCCGTAACATACGAGCAGTACGTC. Translated, it gives CASSLSVTYEQYV.

The chain uses TRBV6-2 or TRBV6-3 and TRBJ2-1; D might be TRBD2 (5 bases). V dropped 1 base and J dropped 9 bases, with 13 bases sitting between them. The germline CDR1 and CDR2 sequences are MNHEY and SVGEGT. The CDR3 is 14 amino acids. In DNA form, the CDR3 reads TGTGCCAGCAGTTACTTAAGACTTGGAGGTGAGCAGTTCTTC. Protein: CASSYLRLGGEQFF.